One sample yielded the 27 T cell receptor beta chains listed below, sequenced in a study of blood T cell repertoires in COVID-19 (dated by TCRdb to about 2020). Receptors were amplified or captured by the immunoSEQ multiplex PCR assay. What TCRdb holds here is the immuneACCESS table cut down to in-frame rearrangements. Part of the clones is not present; checked against another copy, under half of the missing clones reflect an unresolved V gene, and the others are unexplained. In all, the sample holds more than 200,000 clones, and 80% of those were seen once. The ten most abundant clones make up less than 8% of the sample. Input material: PBMCs or T cells enriched from blood (not recorded which). The receptors shown here come from a woman between 40 and 50 years old with acute COVID-19.

V gene TRBV5-1 combines with J gene TRBJ1-2; D may be TRBD1 (5 bases). Per germline, CDR1 SGHRS and CDR2 YFSETQ. The germline V and J ends were trimmed by 3 bases and 3 bases, with 12 bases remaining between them. This CDR3 has 14 residues. The CDR3 spells CASSWGRGDYGYTF. The CDR3 DNA is TGCGCCAGCAGCTGGGGCCGGGGGGACTATGGCTACACCTTC.

This clone was picked up one time. The V gene is TRBV5-6, the J gene TRBJ1-5; 7 bases are a match to TRBD1. The CDR3 is 15 amino acids. V dropped 4 bases and J dropped 4; count of bases not matched to a gene: 8. Germline V gene data show CDR1 as SGHDT and CDR2 as YYEEEE. The CDR3 DNA follows: TGTGCCAGCAGCGTCCTAGGGGACAGAAATCAGCCCCAGCATTTT. Translating gives CASSVLGDRNQPQHF. Full variable domain (missing parts from reference TRBV5-6 and TRBJ1-5): DAGVTQSPTHLIKTRGQQVTLRCSPKSGHDTVSWYQQALGQGPQFIFQYYEEEERQRGNFPDRFSGHQFPNYSSELNVNALLLGDSALYLCASSVLGDRNQPQHFGDGTRLSIL.

The genes are TRBV12-3 or TRBV12-4 and TRBJ1-3, with TRBD1 identical over 9 bases. This CDR3 region has 13 residues. J lost 4 bases, V lost 10 bases, and 5 bases had no gene match. The CDR3 spells CATKGTGGNTIYF. CDR3 in DNA: TGTGCCACGAAGGGGACAGGGGGAAACACCATATATTTT.

The chain combines TRBV6-1 with TRBJ1-1, with TRBD1 as a possible D gene (5 bases). Trimming left V 3 bases short and J 1 base short, with 15 bases between. This CDR3 is built from 16 residues. Germline assignment: CDR1 MNHNS and CDR2 SASEGT. The CDR3 DNA sequence: TGTGCCAGCAGTGACCGCAGGACATTCGCGAACACTGAAGCTTTCTTT. It yields the protein CASSDRRTFANTEAFF.

V usage is TRBV5-1 and J usage is TRBJ2-7; 7 nucleotides match TRBD2. This CDR3 spans 15 amino acids. Trimming at V came to 1 base and at J to 3 bases, leaving 7 bases not matched to a gene. Germline CDR1 SGHRS, CDR2 YFSETQ. CDR3 sequence: CASSLLTGTNYEQYF. The CDR3 nucleotides are TGCGCCAGCAGCTTGCTCACGGGGACTAACTACGAGCAGTACTTC. Together with reference TRBV5-1 and TRBJ2-7, the CDR3 gives the full variable domain: KAGVTQTPRYLIKTRGQQVTLSCSPISGHRSVSWYQQTPGQGLQFLFEYFSETQRNKGNFPGRFSGRQFSNSRSEMNVSTLELGDSALYLCASSLLTGTNYEQYFGPGTRLTVT.

The rearrangement joins TRBV18 to TRBJ1-3; no definite D call. The ends were cut back, 2 bases at V and 2 bases at J, with 13 bases in the middle. In germline, CDR1 is KGHSH, CDR2 LQKENI. The CDR3 loop spans 16 amino acids. The CDR3 protein is CASSPTGRGTGNTIYF. The CDR3 nucleotides read TGTGCCAGCTCACCAACCGGCCGGGGAACTGGAAACACCATATATTTT.

This clone was seen more than once but under ten times. The V call is TRBV18, the J call TRBJ1-3; D perhaps matches TRBD1 (5 bases). CDR3 size: 14 residues. V lost 5 bases to trimming and J lost 0 bases, with 8 bases between them. Germline V CDR1 and CDR2: KGHSH, LQKENI. The CDR3 here is CASSSGYSGNTIYF. The CDR3 nucleotides are TGTGCCAGCTCATCAGGGTACTCTGGAAACACCATATATTTT.

The chain combines TRBV4-3 with TRBJ2-3; the match to TRBD2 covers 8 bases. This CDR3 contains 17 residues. Germline V gene data show CDR1 as LGHNA and CDR2 as YSLEER. V shed 0 bases and J 4 bases; nucleotides not matched to a gene: 9. This chain's CDR3 is CASSQEGSGKGSDTQYF. Here the CDR3 DNA reads TGCGCCAGCAGCCAAGAAGGTAGCGGGAAGGGGTCAGATACGCAGTATTTT.

V is TRBV9 and J is TRBJ2-1; the match to TRBD1 covers 8 bases. The CDR3 extends over 15 amino acids. Germline CDR1 reads SGDLS; CDR2 reads YYNGEE. With 3 bases clipped from V and 7 bases from J, the junction kept 9 bases outside the gene matches. The CDR3 bases are TGTGCCAGCAGCGCGGGTGACAACAGGGGGAATGAGCAGTTCTTC. Protein sequence: CASSAGDNRGNEQFF.

The chain joins TRBV30 to TRBJ1-1; TRBD1 matches at 7 bases. The CDR3 contains 15 residues. V lost 2 bases, J lost 1 base, and 7 bases stayed unmatched. CDR1 GTSNPN and CDR2 SVGIG come from the germline V gene (reference sequence). The CDR3 DNA reads as TGTGCCTGGAGTACCTTGGACAGGAGGAACACTGAAGCTTTCTTT. Translated, it gives CAWSTLDRRNTEAFF.

This clone turned up a few times. This chain links TRBV13 with TRBJ1-6; D is possibly TRBD1 (6 bases). CDR1 is PRHDT and CDR2 is FYEKMQ in the germline V gene (reference sequence). This CDR3 is built from 17 residues. Trimming cost V 6 bases and J 0 bases, with 15 bases left between them. This CDR3 reads CASSIGGASSYNSPLHF. Written as DNA, the CDR3 is TGTGCCAGCAGTATAGGGGGTGCTAGCTCCTATAATTCACCCCTCCACTTT.

This clone was observed a handful of times. The genes are TRBV6-5 and TRBJ1-2; the match to TRBD1 covers 7 bases. The CDR3 loop spans 14 amino acids. Trimming cost V 6 bases and J 7 bases; bases outside gene matches: 11. Germline CDR1 is MNHEY and CDR2 is SVGAGI. CDR3 in DNA: TGTGCCAGCAGCCCAGACAGGGAGAGAGGTGGCTACACCTTC. It is translated as CASSPDRERGGYTF.

This clone was observed a single time. The V and J genes are TRBV3-1 (or the pseudogene TRBV3-2) and TRBJ2-5; the match to TRBD1 covers 8 bases. V trimming: 0 bases; J trimming: 6 bases; junction bases outside the gene matches: 6. The CDR3 is made up of 15 amino acids. Germline assignment: CDR1 LGHDT and CDR2 YNNKEL (reference sequence). CDR3 protein: CASSQDRTGWKTQYF. The CDR3 DNA follows: TGTGCCAGCAGCCAAGACAGGACAGGGTGGAAGACCCAGTACTTC.

This chain uses TRBV30 with TRBJ2-3; TRBD2 aligns across 9 bases. The CDR3 has 15 residues. The V gene's germline CDR1 is GTSNPN and CDR2 SVGIG (reference sequence). V gave up 5 bases and J gave up 5 bases; unmatched junction bases: 11. The CDR3 is CAWRTSDLFVDTQYF. The DNA for the CDR3 is TGTGCCTGGCGGACTAGCGACCTATTCGTAGATACGCAGTATTTT.

This clone was recorded once. CDR3 protein: CASSLDSYQAFF. The CDR3 DNA reads as TGTGCCAGCAGTTTGGACAGTTATCAAGCTTTCTTT. The gene calls are TRBV28 and TRBJ1-1; the D gene is possibly TRBD1 (6 bases). The V end lost 3 bases, the J end lost 9 bases, and 11 bases lay between the germline ends. Looked up from germline, CDR1 is MDHEN and CDR2 is SYDVKM. The CDR3 is made up of 12 amino acids.

This chain uses TRBV6-5 with TRBJ1-6; D not resolved. Trimming took 4 bases from V and 8 from J, leaving 12 bases between them. The CDR3 covers 14 residues. Germline CDR1 and CDR2: MNHEY and SVGAGI. For the CDR3, the DNA is TGTGCCAGCAGTTCCGGCAGGTCGGATTCACCCCTCCACTTT. Its translation is CASSSGRSDSPLHF.

The chain carries TRBV28 and TRBJ1-1; TRBD1 matches 10 bases. The V gene end was trimmed by 6 bases and the J gene end by 5 bases; junction bases not matched to a gene: 9. The V gene's germline CDR1 is MDHEN and CDR2 SYDVKM. The CDR3 length is 15 residues. CDR3 region: CASSLRDRGWTEAFF. The CDR3 DNA is TGTGCCAGCAGCCTCCGGGACAGGGGCTGGACTGAAGCTTTCTTT.

V usage is TRBV6-5 and J usage is TRBJ2-2, with D possibly matching TRBD2 (7 bases). Trimming removed 6 bases at V and 8 bases at J, with 16 bases between. Germline CDR1 is MNHEY and CDR2 is SVGAGI. The CDR3 spans 14 residues. CDR3 bases: TGTGCCAGCAGCACGGCGGGGGCTGGGGGGGAGCTGTTTTTT. This sequence encodes CASSTAGAGGELFF.

The gene calls are TRBV7-3 and TRBJ1-2; a weak D match, TRBD1 (5 bases). V lost 2 bases to trimming and J lost 4 bases, with 17 bases between them. The CDR3 is 16 residues long. Germline values: CDR1 SGHTA, CDR2 FQGTGA. The CDR3 reads CASSLGRETVSYGYTF. The DNA for the CDR3 is TGTGCCAGCAGCTTAGGGAGGGAGACAGTTAGCTATGGCTACACCTTC.

V is TRBV28 and J is TRBJ2-3; TRBD1 might be the D (7 bases). CDR3 length: 16 amino acids. The germline V gene encodes CDR1 MDHEN and CDR2 SYDVKM. V gave up 5 bases and J gave up 1 base, with 16 bases separating them. The CDR3 spells CASSQNRGGGTDTQYF. The DNA of the CDR3 is TGTGCCAGCAGTCAAAACAGGGGAGGTGGCACAGATACGCAGTATTTT.

J is TRBJ2-2 and V is TRBV18; D is ambiguous. The CDR3 is made up of 16 amino acids. Between the trimmed V and J ends, which lost 6 bases and 4 bases, there was a span of 18 bases. The germline CDR1 and CDR2 sequences are KGHSH and LQKENI. The CDR3 DNA sequence: TGTGCCAGCTCCCCCCTGATTCATACCAGCACCGGGGAGCTGTTTTTT. This translates into CASSPLIHTSTGELFF.

This clone is a singleton in its sample. The chain carries TRBV7-3 and TRBJ2-2; D might be TRBD1 (6 bases). Germline V gene sequence: CDR1 SGHTA, CDR2 FQGTGA. The germline V and J ends were trimmed by 8 bases and 1 base, with 20 bases remaining between them. This CDR3 region has 17 residues. The CDR3: CASALSGLQGNTGELFF. The CDR3 nucleotides are TGTGCCAGCGCCCTGAGCGGTTTACAGGGGAACACCGGGGAGCTGTTTTTT.

V gene TRBV19 combines with J gene TRBJ1-1, with D possibly being TRBD1 (5 bases). V lost 3 bases and J lost 1, with 18 bases in between. The CDR3 loop spans 17 amino acids. Germline V gives CDR1 LNHDA, CDR2 SQIVND (reference sequence). The CDR3 sequence is CASSMEGALKANTEAFF. Written as DNA, the CDR3 is TGTGCCAGTAGTATGGAAGGGGCTTTGAAGGCGAACACTGAAGCTTTCTTT. The complete variable domain, with remaining parts taken from reference TRBV19 and TRBJ1-1, reads DGGITQSPKYLFRKEGQNVTLSCEQNLNHDAMYWYRQDPGQGLRLIYYSQIVNDFQKGDIAEGYSVSREKKESFPLTVTSAQKNPTAFYLCASSMEGALKANTEAFFGQGTRLTVV.

The gene calls are TRBV7-2 and TRBJ2-1; D is ambiguous. The V end lost 0 bases, the J end lost 2 bases, and 8 bases lay between the germline ends. The CDR3 spans 15 residues. Germline V CDR1 and CDR2: SGHTA, FQGNSA. CDR3: CASSLAAATYNEQFF. The CDR3 bases are TGTGCCAGCAGCTTAGCTGCGGCCACCTACAATGAGCAGTTCTTC.

The V and J genes are TRBV27 and TRBJ1-5; TRBD1 agrees at 9 bases. The trim removed 5 bases at V and 2 bases at J, leaving 13 bases unmatched. Germline CDR1 is MNHEY and CDR2 is SMNVEV (reference sequence). The CDR3 contains 18 residues. In DNA form, the CDR3 reads TGTGCCAGCAGTGCCTCCGGGACAGGGTTGGGAGGCAATCAGCCCCAGCATTTT. Protein product: CASSASGTGLGGNQPQHF.

The chain is built from TRBV6-5 and TRBJ1-3; D not certain. In germline, CDR1 is MNHEY, CDR2 SVGAGI. V lost 2 bases to trimming and J lost 0 bases, with 8 bases between them. CDR3 size: 15 residues. Here the CDR3 reads CASSYGESSGNTIYF. As DNA, the CDR3 is TGTGCCAGCAGTTACGGGGAGAGCTCTGGAAACACCATATATTTT.

This rearrangement joins TRBV6-6 to TRBJ1-1, with a possible D match to TRBD1 (5 bases). This CDR3 contains 13 residues. Germline values: CDR1 MNHNY, CDR2 SVGAGI (reference sequence). Trimming took 8 bases from V and 0 from J, leaving 10 bases between them. The CDR3 DNA is TGTGCCAGCGAGGACACCATGAACACTGAAGCTTTCTTT. It is translated as CASEDTMNTEAFF.